These 2 T cell receptor beta chains share one sample of origin, sequenced in a study of T cell responses to AZD1222 COVID-19 vaccine. Here immunoSEQ multiplex PCR was the method, and the copy in TCRdb shows in-frame clones only, minus some. The sample has tens of thousands of clones, over 70% seen once. Sequenced here: peripheral blood, sampled 28 days after the second AZD1222 dose. The receptors stem from an adult who received the AZD1222 COVID-19 vaccine.

This chain connects TRBV7-2 to TRBJ2-1; TRBD2 matches 8 bases. The ends lost 2 bases at V and 4 bases at J; junction bases unmatched: 10. The CDR3 contains 17 residues. Germline V lookup: CDR1 SGHTA, CDR2 FQGNSA. This CDR3 is CASSLRLGGGTYNEQFF. In nucleotides, the CDR3 is TGTGCCAGCAGCTTAAGACTCGGCGGGGGGACTTACAATGAGCAGTTCTTC.

This clone was seen more than once but under ten times. This rearrangement joins TRBV30 to TRBJ1-1; D unclear. The germline CDR1 and CDR2 sequences are GTSNPN and SVGIG (reference sequence). The CDR3 extends over 12 amino acids. Trimming took off 1 base at V and 8 bases at J, with 11 bases between the two ends. CDR3: CAWSDETEEAFF. The CDR3 coding sequence is TGTGCCTGGAGTGACGAAACGGAGGAAGCTTTCTTT.